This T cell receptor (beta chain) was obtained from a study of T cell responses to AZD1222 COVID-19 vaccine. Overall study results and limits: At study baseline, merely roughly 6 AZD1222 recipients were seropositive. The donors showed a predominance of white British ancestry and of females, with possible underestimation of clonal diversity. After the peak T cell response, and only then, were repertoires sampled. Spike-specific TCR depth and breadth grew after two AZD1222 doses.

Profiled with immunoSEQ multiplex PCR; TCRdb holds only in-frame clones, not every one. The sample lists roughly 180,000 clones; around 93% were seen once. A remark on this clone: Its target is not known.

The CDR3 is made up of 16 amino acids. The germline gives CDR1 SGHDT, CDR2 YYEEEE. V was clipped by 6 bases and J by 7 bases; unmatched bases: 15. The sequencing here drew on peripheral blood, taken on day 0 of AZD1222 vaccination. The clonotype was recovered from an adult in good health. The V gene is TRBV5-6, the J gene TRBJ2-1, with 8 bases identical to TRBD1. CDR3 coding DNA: TGTGCCAGCATGATCGGATTGGACAGGGTGGTAAATGAGCAGTTCTTC. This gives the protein CASMIGLDRVVNEQFF. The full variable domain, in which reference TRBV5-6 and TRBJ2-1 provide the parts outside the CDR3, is DAGVTQSPTHLIKTRGQQVTLRCSPKSGHDTVSWYQQALGQGPQFIFQYYEEEERQRGNFPDRFSGHQFPNYSSELNVNALLLGDSALYLCASMIGLDRVVNEQFFGPGTRLTVL.